This TCR beta chain is drawn from a study of T cell changes during pregnancy in multiple sclerosis. The germline V gene has CDR1 MDHEN and CDR2 SYDVKM. This CDR3 has 15 residues. V dropped 6 bases and J dropped 4; count of bases not matched to a gene: 11. The assay was immunoSEQ multiplex PCR, and TCRdb's table has in-frame clones only and misses some. Of some 90,000 clones listed, 91% were seen once; the top ten hold over 1.5%. This specimen consisted of peripheral blood, obtained after pregnancy. The chain has TRBV28 and TRBJ2-5; 7 bases fit TRBD1. The source of this sequence is a female donor in good health, enrolled as a control in a pregnancy study. CDR3 region: CASSRRDRARETQYF. For the CDR3, the DNA is TGTGCCAGCAGCCGGCGAGACAGGGCGAGAGAGACCCAGTACTTC.